Each of the 29 T cell receptor beta chains below was sequenced from the same sample in a study of cytomegalovirus exposure and HLA in healthy donors. The PCR contained 60 Vbeta and 13 Jbeta primers. Produced via immunoSEQ multiplex PCR; TCRdb's table is partial and in-frame only. The data show about 220,000 clones, 80% to 85% seen once. Sequencing was done on a sample of PBMCs. The source is a boy aged 2 to 9 in good health and CMV-seronegative.

CDR3 sequence reads: CASSPSTGPTEAFF. The CDR3 DNA is TGTGCCAGTAGTCCGTCGACAGGGCCCACTGAAGCTTTCTTT. The chain combines TRBV19 with TRBJ1-1; 7 bases agree with TRBD1. Germline V gene data show CDR1 as LNHDA and CDR2 as SQIVND (reference sequence). V was pared by 5 bases and J by 4 bases, with 7 bases of the junction left unmatched. This CDR3 is built from 14 residues.

The chain has TRBV11-3 and TRBJ2-1, with 11 nucleotides matching TRBD2. Looked up from germline, CDR1 is SGHNT and CDR2 is YENEEA. The CDR3 is 15 residues long. J lost 6 bases, V lost 3 bases, and 4 bases had no gene match. CDR3 protein: CASSLLAGGPNEQFF. The CDR3 nucleotides read TGTGCCAGCAGCTTGTTAGCGGGAGGGCCCAATGAGCAGTTCTTC. Based on the CDR3 plus reference TRBV11-3 and TRBJ2-1, the full variable domain is EAGVVQSPRYKIIEKKQPVAFWCNPISGHNTLYWYLQNLGQGPELLIRYENEEAVDDSQLPKDRFSAERLKGVDSTLKIQPAELGDSAVYLCASSLLAGGPNEQFFGPGTRLTVL.

The chain employs TRBV6-4 and TRBJ2-5; D perhaps matches TRBD2 (6 bases). The ends were cut back, 3 bases at V and 2 bases at J, with 13 bases in the middle. The CDR3 is made up of 15 amino acids. Germline values: CDR1 MRHNA, CDR2 SNTAGT. The CDR3 DNA reads as TGTGCCAGCAGTGAAACGGGAGAACTACAAGAGACCCAGTACTTC. Protein product: CASSETGELQETQYF.

The chain has TRBV7-9 and TRBJ2-2; D not resolved. Trimming stripped 10 bases from V and 1 base from J, with 13 bases between. Germline V gives CDR1 SEHNR, CDR2 FQNEAQ (reference sequence). The CDR3 is 14 amino acids. DNA of the CDR3: TGTGCCATGGGTGGCGGCGAGAACACCGGGGAGCTGTTTTTT. This sequence encodes CAMGGGENTGELFF.

This sequence joins TRBV30 and TRBJ1-2; D unclear. Trimming shortened V by 7 bases and J by 2 bases, and 11 bases separated the two germline ends. Germline V gene lookup returns CDR1 GTSNPN and CDR2 SVGIG (reference sequence). The length of the CDR3 is 12 residues. The CDR3 reads CASETPNYGYTF. The CDR3 region has the DNA TGTGCCTCCGAGACACCGAACTATGGCTACACCTTC. Drawing the rest from reference TRBV30 and TRBJ1-2, the complete variable domain is SQTIHQWPATLVQPVGSPLSLECTVEGTSNPNLYWYRQAAGRGLQLLFYSVGIGQISSEVPQNLSASRPQDRQFILSSKKLLLSDSGFYLCASETPNYGYTFGSGTRLTVV.

The rearrangement uses TRBV4-1 and TRBJ1-2; D is perhaps TRBD1 (6 bases). V was pared by 0 bases and J by 6 bases, with 20 bases between. CDR1 MGHRA and CDR2 YSYEKL come from the germline V gene. This CDR3 contains 17 residues. The CDR3 region is CASSQDVTGLGRHGYTF. As DNA, the CDR3 is TGCGCCAGCAGCCAAGATGTTACAGGGTTGGGCAGGCATGGCTACACCTTC.

The chain uses TRBV11-2 and TRBJ1-6, with D possibly TRBD1 on 5 matching bases. The CDR3 consists of 14 residues. V dropped 5 bases and J dropped 8 bases, with 13 bases sitting between them. Per germline, CDR1 SGHAT and CDR2 FQNNGV. CDR3 sequence: CASSSRGGYSPLHF. DNA for the CDR3: TGTGCCAGCAGCAGCCGCGGGGGTTATTCACCCCTCCACTTT. Full variable domain (remainder filled in from reference TRBV11-2 and TRBJ1-6): EAGVAQSPRYKIIEKRQSVAFWCNPISGHATLYWYQQILGQGPKLLIQFQNNGVVDDSQLPKDRFSAERLKGVDSTLKIQPAKLEDSAVYLCASSSRGGYSPLHFGNGTRLTVT.

J is TRBJ1-6 and V is TRBV11-2; 8 nucleotides match TRBD1. The CDR3 spans 15 residues. Germline loops: CDR1 SGHAT, CDR2 FQNNGV. V gave up 5 bases and J gave up 7 bases; unmatched junction bases: 7. The CDR3 is CASSPRTGKNSPLHF. Written as DNA, the CDR3 is TGTGCCAGCAGCCCCAGGACAGGGAAAAATTCACCCCTCCACTTT.

The chain recombines TRBV2 with TRBJ1-3, with D perhaps matching TRBD1 (6 bases). The germline V and J ends were trimmed by 6 bases and 3 bases, with 18 bases remaining between them. This CDR3 spans 16 amino acids. Germline-derived CDR1 and CDR2 are SNHLY and FYNNEI. CDR3 nucleotides: TGTGCCAGCAGGCCTGACGGGGGGGCATTTGGAAACACCATATATTTT. Its translation: CASRPDGGAFGNTIYF.

This chain connects TRBV11-2 to TRBJ2-7; D possibly corresponds to TRBD2 (6 bases). Germline V CDR1 and CDR2: SGHAT, FQNNGV. The CDR3 has 16 amino acids. V was cut by 0 bases and J by 2 bases, with 14 bases left in between. CDR3 sequence reads: CASSLEGQRVAYEQYF. The CDR3, as DNA: TGTGCCAGCAGCTTAGAGGGCCAGCGGGTAGCCTACGAGCAGTACTTC.

The genes are TRBV29-1 and TRBJ2-7, with TRBD1 matching 7 bases. The ends lost 6 bases at V and 5 bases at J; junction bases unmatched: 7. CDR1 SQVTM and CDR2 ANQGSEA come from the germline V gene. The CDR3 extends over 12 amino acids. The CDR3 bases are TGCAGCGTACGACAGGGTCTCCACGAGCAGTACTTC. Protein sequence: CSVRQGLHEQYF.

V and J are TRBV15 and TRBJ1-3; tentative D call: TRBD1 (6 bases). The V gene's germline CDR1 is LNHNV and CDR2 YYDKDF (reference sequence). Trimming took 1 base from V and 0 from J, leaving 10 bases between them. The CDR3 has 16 amino acids. The CDR3 loop is CATSRGGGLSGNTIYF. In nucleotides, the CDR3 is TGTGCCACCAGCAGAGGGGGGGGCCTCTCTGGAAACACCATATATTTT. Using reference TRBV15 and TRBJ1-3 for the parts outside the CDR3, the full variable domain is DAMVIQNPRYQVTQFGKPVTLSCSQTLNHNVMYWYQQKSSQAPKLLFHYYDKDFNNEADTPDNFQSRRPNTSFCFLDIRSPGLGDTAMYLCATSRGGGLSGNTIYFGEGSWLTVV.

The rearrangement links TRBV2 to TRBJ1-6, with D hard to call. The CDR3 is 15 residues long. V was shortened by 7 bases and J by 0 bases, with 10 bases between the two germline ends. Germline V gene sequence: CDR1 SNHLY, CDR2 FYNNEI. CDR3 nucleotide sequence: TGTGCCAGCACTCAAACGAGCTCCTATAATTCACCCCTCCACTTT. It encodes CASTQTSSYNSPLHF.

The chain carries TRBV7-6 and TRBJ2-3, with a weak D call TRBD2 (6 bases). CDR3 length: 16 residues. The ends were cut back, 6 bases at V and 2 bases at J, with 18 bases in the middle. Germline CDR1 reads SGHVS; CDR2 reads FNYEAQ. CDR3 sequence: CASSLLSGETTDTQYF. The CDR3 region has the DNA TGTGCCAGCAGTCTCCTTAGCGGTGAGACCACAGATACGCAGTATTTT.

This clone has only a few counts. The chain has TRBV2 and TRBJ1-1; 7 bases are a match to TRBD1. Germline V gene sequence: CDR1 SNHLY, CDR2 FYNNEI. There are 14 residues in the CDR3. V trimming: 6 bases; J trimming: 1 base; junction bases outside the gene matches: 5. In DNA, the CDR3 is TGTGCCAGCAGGTACTACAGGGGGAACACTGAAGCTTTCTTT. Translation: CASRYYRGNTEAFF.

This chain connects TRBV6-1 to TRBJ1-2, with a weak D call TRBD1 (5 bases). The CDR3 has 17 amino acids. From germline, CDR1 is MNHNS and CDR2 SASEGT. V was pared by 1 base and J by 0 bases, with 15 bases between. CDR3: CASSEGTGEVANYGYTF. CDR3 sequence (DNA): TGTGCCAGCAGTGAAGGTACAGGAGAAGTGGCTAACTATGGCTACACCTTC.

For the CDR3, the DNA is TGTGCCAGCAGCGTAGCTTTGGCAGCGAACCCCTACGAGCAGTACTTC. Its protein is CASSVALAANPYEQYF. The chain joins TRBV9 to TRBJ2-7; the D is unclear. V dropped 0 bases and J dropped 2 bases, with 15 bases sitting between them. The CDR3 extends over 16 amino acids. The germline V gene encodes CDR1 SGDLS and CDR2 YYNGEE.

This clone was seen only once. This chain links TRBV29-1 with TRBJ2-3; weak D call: TRBD1 (5 bases). Germline CDR1 SQVTM, CDR2 ANQGSEA. V was clipped by 6 bases and J by 1 base, with 14 bases between them. The CDR3 is 14 amino acids. CDR3 in amino acids: CSVAWSGRTDTQYF. The CDR3, as DNA: TGCAGCGTGGCTTGGTCAGGGCGCACAGATACGCAGTATTTT.

The chain recombines TRBV14 with TRBJ2-7; 9 bases line up with TRBD2. CDR3 length: 16 amino acids. Germline values: CDR1 SGHDN, CDR2 FVKESK. V dropped 0 bases and J dropped 3; count of bases not matched to a gene: 6. The chain's CDR3 is CASSQDWSGGIYEQYF. The CDR3 coding sequence is TGTGCCAGCAGCCAAGATTGGAGCGGGGGGATCTACGAGCAGTACTTC.

V is TRBV27 and J is TRBJ2-5; unclear D gene. TRBJ2-7 matches the DNA end more closely, so the J call is doubtful. The CDR3 sequence is 14 residues long. Germline CDR1 MNHEY, CDR2 SMNVEV (reference sequence). The CDR3 DNA follows: TGTGCCAGCAGTCCCTCGAGTTTCTCCTACGAGCAGTACTTC. This sequence encodes CASSPSSFSYEQYF.

This chain connects TRBV7-9 to TRBJ2-5; 13 nucleotides agree with TRBD2. CDR3 length: 17 amino acids. Losses at the gene ends were 4 bases for V and 1 base for J; bases not matched to a gene: 6. Germline V gene data show CDR1 as SEHNR and CDR2 as FQNEAQ (reference sequence). CDR3 protein: CASSSARLAGGQETQYF. CDR3 coding DNA: TGTGCCAGCAGCTCAGCAAGACTAGCGGGGGGCCAAGAGACCCAGTACTTC.

The chain has TRBV9 and TRBJ2-3; D is possibly TRBD2 (7 bases). The CDR3 has 16 amino acids. Trimming cost V 4 bases and J 6 bases, with 21 bases left between them. CDR1 and CDR2 (germline): SGDLS, YYNGEE. The CDR3 DNA sequence: TGTGCCAGCAGCCCCGAGACAGGCCTGCGGGGGGATACGCAGTATTTT. Translation gives CASSPETGLRGDTQYF.

This clone occurred once. The V gene is TRBV19, the J gene TRBJ2-1; D might be TRBD2 (5 bases). CDR1 LNHDA and CDR2 SQIVND come from the germline V gene (reference sequence). The V end was cut by 3 bases, the J end by 5 bases, with 8 bases between. The CDR3 consists of 13 residues. The DNA of the CDR3 is TGTGCCAGTAGTATCGTAGCGAACAATGAGCAGTTCTTC. This translates into CASSIVANNEQFF. The variable domain in full, completed from reference TRBV19 and TRBJ2-1, reads DGGITQSPKYLFRKEGQNVTLSCEQNLNHDAMYWYRQDPGQGLRLIYYSQIVNDFQKGDIAEGYSVSREKKESFPLTVTSAQKNPTAFYLCASSIVANNEQFFGPGTRLTVL.

The rearrangement uses TRBV7-2 and TRBJ2-3; 10 bases agree with TRBD2. V was clipped by 8 bases and J by 0 bases; unmatched bases: 5. Germline lookup yields CDR1 SGHTA and CDR2 FQGNSA. The CDR3 consists of 15 residues. CDR3 coding DNA: TGTGCCAGCTCTACTAGCGGGGCTAGCACAGATACGCAGTATTTT. Translation gives CASSTSGASTDTQYF.

Comment on this clone: The sample contains more than one DNA sequence encoding this CDR3. The chain carries TRBV29-1 and TRBJ2-7; perhaps TRBD1 as D (6 bases). V gave up 7 bases and J gave up 2 bases, with 21 bases separating them. Germline V gives CDR1 SQVTM, CDR2 ANQGSEA. This CDR3 is built from 15 residues. The CDR3 sequence: CSGLGSGQSAYEQYF. The CDR3 DNA sequence: TGCAGCGGGCTGGGTAGTGGACAGTCGGCCTACGAGCAGTACTTC.

The chain has TRBV2 and TRBJ2-1, with D possibly matching TRBD2 (5 bases). This CDR3 contains 16 residues. With 5 bases removed from V and 0 bases from J, the gap between germline ends came to 14 bases. Per germline, CDR1 SNHLY and CDR2 FYNNEI. In DNA form, the CDR3 reads TGTGCCAGCAGTCTGGAGGCCTCTAGCTCCTACAATGAGCAGTTCTTC. The encoded protein is CASSLEASSSYNEQFF.

The CDR3 here is CASSTGVDLGKLFF. The CDR3 DNA reads as TGTGCCAGCAGCACAGGGGTGGACTTGGGAAAACTGTTTTTT. V gene TRBV7-9 combines with J gene TRBJ1-4; TRBD1 matches 7 bases. Germline V gives CDR1 SEHNR, CDR2 FQNEAQ (reference sequence). Trimming removed 5 bases from V and 10 bases from J; junction bases left unmatched: 10. The CDR3 spans 14 residues.

This sequence joins TRBV6-1 and TRBJ2-1, with a tentative D call TRBD1 (6 bases). This CDR3 is built from 13 residues. The V end lost 5 bases, the J end lost 9 bases, and 14 bases lay between the germline ends. The V gene's germline CDR1 is MNHNS and CDR2 SASEGT. Here the CDR3 DNA reads TGTGCCAGCAGTACCCAGGCCAGGGGTGAGCAGTTCTTC. Protein sequence: CASSTQARGEQFF.

This rearrangement joins TRBV5-1 to TRBJ2-3; 9 bases line up with TRBD1. CDR3 size: 14 residues. J lost 0 bases, V lost 4 bases, and 0 bases had no gene match. Germline values: CDR1 SGHRS, CDR2 YFSETQ. CDR3 residues: CASSGQGSTDTQYF. In nucleotides, the CDR3 is TGCGCCAGCAGCGGACAGGGGAGCACAGATACGCAGTATTTT. The full variable domain, with the rest looked up from reference TRBV5-1 and TRBJ2-3, is KAGVTQTPRYLIKTRGQQVTLSCSPISGHRSVSWYQQTPGQGLQFLFEYFSETQRNKGNFPGRFSGRQFSNSRSEMNVSTLELGDSALYLCASSGQGSTDTQYFGPGTRLTVL.